This T cell receptor beta chain originates from a study of shared clonotypes between healthy human individuals. Study background: CD4 naive cells filled three plates per donor, CD4 memory three, CD8 naive two and CD8 memory one.

With regard to this clone: Its antigen is not identified.

The CDR3 consists of 18 residues. Germline V lookup: CDR1 SGDLS, CDR2 YYNGEE. The V gene lost 0 bases and the J gene lost 2 bases, with 19 bases spanning the gap. Study-level results: For sorted subsets, rarefaction showed incomplete sequencing despite large depth.

Sequencing was performed with immunoSEQ multiplex PCR; in TCRdb, only in-frame clones are kept and a portion is missing. Of some 2 million clones in the sample, approximately 95% were seen once. Naive CD8 cells lacked CD45RO, underwent positive selection for CCR7 and left out terminally differentiated effector memory CD45RA+ cells. Each sample came from a Caucasian adult donor living in Nashville, Tennessee. Sequencing used naive CD8+ T cells sorted from blood. The genes are TRBV9 and TRBJ2-3; D is possibly TRBD1 or TRBD2 (6 bases each). This clonotype was sampled from a man aged 18 to 30 in good health. CDR3 sequence (DNA): TGTGCCAGCAGCGTAGACCCAGATAGGCGGGACATCACAGATACGCAGTATTTT. Amino acids: CASSVDPDRRDITDTQYF.